This T cell receptor beta chain was sequenced for a study of blood T cell repertoires in COVID-19. TCRdb's table, derived via immunoSEQ multiplex PCR, lists solely in-frame clones and lacks some. The table records about 240,000 clones, 82% of them present only once. This clone was detected only a few times. CDR1 is SGHTA, CDR2 FQGTGA, per germline. The CDR3 length is 14 residues. Trimming pared 5 bases from V and 3 bases from J, leaving 13 bases between. V gene TRBV7-3 combines with J gene TRBJ2-5; possibly TRBD1 for D (6 bases). This sequence was found in a woman aged 55-70 years with active or convalescent COVID-19. The sequenced sample was peripheral blood. CDR3: CASSRIGGEETQYF. In nucleotides, the CDR3 is TGTGCCAGCAGCCGAATAGGGGGAGAAGAGACCCAGTACTTC.